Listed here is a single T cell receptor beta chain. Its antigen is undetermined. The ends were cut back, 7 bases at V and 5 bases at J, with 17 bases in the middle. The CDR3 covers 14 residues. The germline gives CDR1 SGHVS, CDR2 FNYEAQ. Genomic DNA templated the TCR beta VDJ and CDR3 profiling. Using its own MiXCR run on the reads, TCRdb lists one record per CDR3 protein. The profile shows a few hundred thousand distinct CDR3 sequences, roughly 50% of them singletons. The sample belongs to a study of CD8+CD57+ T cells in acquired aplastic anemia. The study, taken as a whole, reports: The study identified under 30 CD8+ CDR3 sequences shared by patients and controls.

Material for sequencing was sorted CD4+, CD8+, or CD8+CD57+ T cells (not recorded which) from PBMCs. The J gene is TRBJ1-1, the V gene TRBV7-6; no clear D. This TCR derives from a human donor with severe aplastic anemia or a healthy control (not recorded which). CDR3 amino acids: CASILTVEATEAFF. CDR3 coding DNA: TGTGCCAGCATCCTTACGGTGGAGGCGACTGAAGCTTTCTTT.